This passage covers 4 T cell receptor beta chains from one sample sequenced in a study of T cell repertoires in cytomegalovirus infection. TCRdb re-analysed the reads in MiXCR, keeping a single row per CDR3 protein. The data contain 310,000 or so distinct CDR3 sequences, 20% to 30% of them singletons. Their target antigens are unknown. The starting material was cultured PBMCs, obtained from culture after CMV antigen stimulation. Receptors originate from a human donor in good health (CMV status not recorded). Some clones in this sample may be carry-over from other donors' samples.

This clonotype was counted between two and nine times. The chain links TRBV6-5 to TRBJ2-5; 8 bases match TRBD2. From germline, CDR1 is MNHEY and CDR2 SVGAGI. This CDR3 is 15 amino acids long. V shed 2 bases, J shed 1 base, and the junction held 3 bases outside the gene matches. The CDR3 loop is CASSYSGGLQETQYF. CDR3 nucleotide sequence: TGTGCCAGCAGTTACAGCGGGGGACTCCAAGAGACCCAGTACTTC.

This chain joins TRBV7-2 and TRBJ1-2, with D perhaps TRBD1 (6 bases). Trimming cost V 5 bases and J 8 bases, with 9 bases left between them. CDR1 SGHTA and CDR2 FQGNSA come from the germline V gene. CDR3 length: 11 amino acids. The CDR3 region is CASSPGAGYTF. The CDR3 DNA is TGTGCCAGCAGCCCGGGGGCGGGCTACACCTTC.

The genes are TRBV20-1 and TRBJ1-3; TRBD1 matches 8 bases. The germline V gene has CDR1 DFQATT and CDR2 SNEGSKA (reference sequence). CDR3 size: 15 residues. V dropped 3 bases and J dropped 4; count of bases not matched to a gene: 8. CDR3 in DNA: TGCAGTGCTAGCTTGGGGACAGGACCCGGAAACACCATATATTTT. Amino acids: CSASLGTGPGNTIYF.

The CDR3 nucleotides are TGTGCCAGCAGTTTTAATCGGGGATCTGGGGCCAACGTCCTGACTTTC. Its protein is CASSFNRGSGANVLTF. This chain connects TRBV28 to TRBJ2-6; maybe TRBD2 (5 bases). V dropped 3 bases and J dropped 1 base, with 10 bases sitting between them. This CDR3 is 16 amino acids long. Germline assignment: CDR1 MDHEN and CDR2 SYDVKM.